These 10 T cell receptor beta chains originate from one sample sequenced in a study of long-term antiretroviral therapy in people with HIV. Sequencing relied on immunoSEQ assay v3.0, run at survey level. Profiling relied on immunoSEQ multiplex PCR, and the TCRdb table lists in-frame clones only, not all of them. The repertoire holds approximately 27,000 clones, with 91% as singletons. Sequencing was performed on unsorted PBMCs, taken 3.1 years after starting antiretroviral therapy. The receptors were gathered from a man in his late teens or twenties with HIV.

The DNA of the CDR3 is TGTGCCAGCAGCTTCGGGACAGGGACAGATACGCAGTATTTT. Protein product: CASSFGTGTDTQYF. This chain links TRBV11-3 with TRBJ2-3; TRBD1 matches 9 bases. There are 14 residues in the CDR3. Germline assignment: CDR1 SGHNT and CDR2 YENEEA. J was trimmed by 3 bases and V by 3 bases; bases with no gene match: 1.

The rearrangement uses TRBV29-1 and TRBJ1-3; the D is unclear. This CDR3 contains 11 residues. Germline V lookup: CDR1 SQVTM, CDR2 ANQGSEA. V was cut by 3 bases and J by 4 bases, with 4 bases left in between. CDR3 residues: CSVDEGNTIYF. CDR3 DNA sequence: TGCAGCGTTGACGAGGGAAACACCATATATTTT.

The chain employs TRBV6-5 and TRBJ1-2, with TRBD1 matching 10 bases. The V gene end was trimmed by 6 bases and the J gene end by 6 bases; junction bases not matched to a gene: 7. CDR1 and CDR2 (germline): MNHEY, SVGAGI. The CDR3 sequence is 14 residues long. CDR3 region: CASSYTGTGDGYTF. The DNA of the CDR3 is TGTGCCAGCAGCTATACCGGGACAGGGGATGGCTACACCTTC.

The chain has TRBV9 and TRBJ1-2; 7 nucleotides match TRBD1. The germline V gene has CDR1 SGDLS and CDR2 YYNGEE. With 3 bases clipped from V and 4 bases from J, the junction kept 9 bases outside the gene matches. This CDR3 contains 15 residues. The CDR3 region is CASSALDRVGYGYTF. In nucleotides, the CDR3 is TGTGCCAGCAGCGCCCTAGACAGGGTGGGCTATGGCTACACCTTC.

This chain links TRBV7-9 with TRBJ2-3; D tentatively reads TRBD1 or TRBD2 (6 bases each). Trimming shortened V by 0 bases and J by 2 bases, and 15 bases separated the two germline ends. Germline CDR1 and CDR2: SEHNR and FQNEAQ (reference sequence). The CDR3 extends over 17 amino acids. Here the CDR3 reads CASSLALGGGSTDTQYF. The CDR3 DNA is TGTGCCAGCAGCTTAGCGCTTGGAGGGGGGTCCACAGATACGCAGTATTTT.

The V call is TRBV4-1, the J call TRBJ2-3, with a possible D match to TRBD2 (6 bases). V lost 4 bases, J lost 5 bases, and 10 bases lay in between. CDR3 length: 13 amino acids. In germline, CDR1 is MGHRA, CDR2 YSYEKL. The CDR3 spells CASSPLGRDTQYF. The CDR3, as DNA: TGCGCCAGCAGCCCGCTCGGGAGAGATACGCAGTATTTT.

J is TRBJ2-7 and V is TRBV11-2; maybe TRBD2 (5 bases). CDR1 is SGHAT, CDR2 FQNNGV, per germline. The germline V and J ends were trimmed by 5 bases and 5 bases, with 13 bases remaining between them. The CDR3 contains 13 residues. The CDR3 region has the DNA TGTGCCAGCAGCCTTTCGGGAACCGACGAGCAGTACTTC. Translated: CASSLSGTDEQYF.

The rearrangement links TRBV29-1 to TRBJ2-3, with D perhaps matching TRBD1 (5 bases). Germline loops: CDR1 SQVTM, CDR2 ANQGSEA. Trimming cost V 3 bases and J 7 bases, with 14 bases left between them. This CDR3 spans 13 amino acids. The DNA for the CDR3 is TGCAGCGTTGACAGGGAAGGGTTATATACGCAGTATTTT. This gives the protein CSVDREGLYTQYF.

The rearrangement joins TRBV7-6 to TRBJ2-7, with D possibly being TRBD2 (7 bases). In germline, CDR1 is SGHVS, CDR2 FNYEAQ. This CDR3 comprises 14 residues. Trimming took off 0 bases at V and 4 bases at J, with 10 bases between the two ends. DNA for the CDR3: TGTGCCAGCAGCTTAGCGGGAGGGGGGTACGAGCAGTACTTC. Translation gives CASSLAGGGYEQYF.

V usage is TRBV4-1 and J usage is TRBJ2-7; D gene unclear. Germline CDR1 MGHRA, CDR2 YSYEKL. The CDR3 is 14 amino acids. Trimming left V 0 bases short and J 3 bases short, with 9 bases between. CDR3 nucleotides: TGCGCCAGCAGCCAAGATAGTCCGGGCTACGAGCAGTACTTC. Its translation: CASSQDSPGYEQYF.